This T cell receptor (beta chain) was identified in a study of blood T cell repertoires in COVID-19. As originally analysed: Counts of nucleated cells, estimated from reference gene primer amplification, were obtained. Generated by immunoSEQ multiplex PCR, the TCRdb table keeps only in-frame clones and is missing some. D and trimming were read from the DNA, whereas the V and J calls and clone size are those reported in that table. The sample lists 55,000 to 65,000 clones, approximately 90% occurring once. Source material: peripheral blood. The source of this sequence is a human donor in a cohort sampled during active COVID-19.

CDR3 sequence reads: CASSLGTGTLPYEQYF. The DNA for the CDR3 is TGTGCCAGCAGCTTAGGGACCGGGACACTCCCCTACGAGCAGTACTTC. This chain links TRBV7-9 with TRBJ2-7; D is possibly TRBD1 (6 bases). In germline, CDR1 is SEHNR, CDR2 FQNEAQ (reference sequence). The V end lost 1 base, the J end lost 2 bases, and 15 bases lay between the germline ends. This CDR3 is 16 amino acids long.